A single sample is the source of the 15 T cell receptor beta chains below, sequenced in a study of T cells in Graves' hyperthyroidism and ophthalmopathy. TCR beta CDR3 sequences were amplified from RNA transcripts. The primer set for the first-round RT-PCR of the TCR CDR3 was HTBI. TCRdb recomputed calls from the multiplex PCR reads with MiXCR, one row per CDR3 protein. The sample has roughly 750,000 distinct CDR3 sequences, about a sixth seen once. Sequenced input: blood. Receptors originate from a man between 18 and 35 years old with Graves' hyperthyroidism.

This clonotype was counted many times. This CDR3 is CASRLTGGRGAKNIQYF. The CDR3, as DNA: TGTGCCAGCAGATTAACGGGAGGGAGAGGAGCCAAAAACATTCAGTACTTC. This sequence joins TRBV12-3 or TRBV12-4 and TRBJ2-4; 8 bases align to TRBD2. The V gene end was trimmed by 6 bases and the J gene end by 0 bases; junction bases not matched to a gene: 10. The CDR3 runs 17 residues.

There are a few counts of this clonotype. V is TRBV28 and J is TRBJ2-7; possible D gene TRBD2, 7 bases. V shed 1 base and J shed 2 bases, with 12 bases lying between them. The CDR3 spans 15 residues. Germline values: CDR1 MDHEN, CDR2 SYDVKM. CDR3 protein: CASSLLGGGAYEQYF. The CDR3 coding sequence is TGTGCCAGCAGTTTATTGGGAGGGGGTGCCTACGAGCAGTACTTC.

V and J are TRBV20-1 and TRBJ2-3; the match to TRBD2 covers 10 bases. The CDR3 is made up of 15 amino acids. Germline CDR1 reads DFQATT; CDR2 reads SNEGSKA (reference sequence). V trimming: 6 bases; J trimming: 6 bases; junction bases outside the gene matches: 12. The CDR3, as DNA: TGCAGTGCCAGAAGCCTAGCGGGAGCCAGGGATACGCAGTATTTT. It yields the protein CSARSLAGARDTQYF.

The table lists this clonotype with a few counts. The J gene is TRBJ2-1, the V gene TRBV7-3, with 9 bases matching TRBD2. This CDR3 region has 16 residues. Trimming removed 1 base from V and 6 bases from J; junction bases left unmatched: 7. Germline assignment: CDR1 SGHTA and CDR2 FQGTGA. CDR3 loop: CASSLRAGGRANEQFF. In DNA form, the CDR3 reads TGTGCCAGCAGCTTAAGGGCCGGCGGGAGGGCCAATGAGCAGTTCTTC.

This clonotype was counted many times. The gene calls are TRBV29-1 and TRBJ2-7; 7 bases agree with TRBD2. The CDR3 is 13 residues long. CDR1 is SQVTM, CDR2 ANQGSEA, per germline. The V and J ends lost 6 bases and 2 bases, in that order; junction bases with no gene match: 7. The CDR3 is CSVVTSSAYEQYF. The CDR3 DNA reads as TGCAGCGTGGTGACTAGCTCTGCCTACGAGCAGTACTTC.

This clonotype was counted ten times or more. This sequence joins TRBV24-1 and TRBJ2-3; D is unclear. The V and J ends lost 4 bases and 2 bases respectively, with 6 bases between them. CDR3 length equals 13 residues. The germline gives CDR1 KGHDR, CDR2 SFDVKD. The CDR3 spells CATSERLTDTQYF. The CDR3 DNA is TGTGCCACCAGTGAGAGACTCACAGATACGCAGTATTTT.

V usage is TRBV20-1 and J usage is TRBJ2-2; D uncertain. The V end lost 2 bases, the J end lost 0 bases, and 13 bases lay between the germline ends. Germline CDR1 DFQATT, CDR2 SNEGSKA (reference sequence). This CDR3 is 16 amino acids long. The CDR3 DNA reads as TGCAGTGCTAGAAAGTCCCCCGCACCGAACACCGGGGAGCTGTTTTTT. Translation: CSARKSPAPNTGELFF.

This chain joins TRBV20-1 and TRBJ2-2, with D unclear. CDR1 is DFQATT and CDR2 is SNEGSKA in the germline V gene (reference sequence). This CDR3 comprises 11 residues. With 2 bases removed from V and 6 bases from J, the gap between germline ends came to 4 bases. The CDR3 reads CSARSSGELFF. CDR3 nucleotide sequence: TGCAGTGCTAGAAGTTCCGGGGAGCTGTTTTTT.

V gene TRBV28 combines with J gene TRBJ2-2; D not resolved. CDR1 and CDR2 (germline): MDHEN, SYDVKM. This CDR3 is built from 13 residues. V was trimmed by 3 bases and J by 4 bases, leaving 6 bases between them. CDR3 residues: CASSFPSTGELFF. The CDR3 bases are TGTGCCAGCAGTTTTCCCAGCACCGGGGAGCTGTTTTTT.

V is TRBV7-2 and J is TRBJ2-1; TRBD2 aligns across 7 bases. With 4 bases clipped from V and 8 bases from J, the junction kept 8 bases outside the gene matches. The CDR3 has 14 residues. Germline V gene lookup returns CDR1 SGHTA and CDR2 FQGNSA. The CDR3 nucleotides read TGTGCCAGCAGCTGGGCTAGCGGACCCCATGAGCAGTTCTTC. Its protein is CASSWASGPHEQFF.

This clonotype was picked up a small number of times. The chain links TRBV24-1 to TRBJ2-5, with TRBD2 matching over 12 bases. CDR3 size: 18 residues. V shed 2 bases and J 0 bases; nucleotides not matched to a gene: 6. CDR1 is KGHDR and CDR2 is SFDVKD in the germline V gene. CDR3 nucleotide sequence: TGTGCCACCAGTGATTCACGGACTAGCGGGGTGTACCAAGAGACCCAGTACTTC. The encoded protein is CATSDSRTSGVYQETQYF.

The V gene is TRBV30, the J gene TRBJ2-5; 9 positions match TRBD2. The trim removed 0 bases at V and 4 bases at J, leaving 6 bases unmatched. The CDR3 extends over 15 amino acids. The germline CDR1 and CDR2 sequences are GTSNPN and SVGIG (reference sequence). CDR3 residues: CAWSVRSGRRETQYF. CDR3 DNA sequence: TGTGCCTGGAGTGTAAGAAGCGGGAGGCGAGAGACCCAGTACTTC.

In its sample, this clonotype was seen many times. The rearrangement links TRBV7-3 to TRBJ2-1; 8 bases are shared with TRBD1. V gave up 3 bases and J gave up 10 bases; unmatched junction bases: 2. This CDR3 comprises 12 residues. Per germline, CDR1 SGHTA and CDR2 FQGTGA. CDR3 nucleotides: TGTGCCAGCAGCTTGAACAGGGGGGAGCAGTTCTTC. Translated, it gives CASSLNRGEQFF. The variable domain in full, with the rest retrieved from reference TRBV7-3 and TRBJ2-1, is GAGVSQTPSNKVTEKGKYVELRCDPISGHTALYWYRQSLGQGPEFLIYFQGTGAADDSGLPNDRFFAVRPEGSVSTLKIQRTERGDSAVYLCASSLNRGEQFFGPGTRLTVL.

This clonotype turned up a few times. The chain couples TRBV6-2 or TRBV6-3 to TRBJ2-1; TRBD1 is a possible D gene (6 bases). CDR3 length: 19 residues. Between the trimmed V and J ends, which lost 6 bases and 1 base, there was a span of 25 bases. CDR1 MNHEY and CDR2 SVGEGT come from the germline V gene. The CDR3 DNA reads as TGTGCCAGCAGCCCGCCCGGGACAAGATCATATATTTCCTACAATGAGCAGTTCTTC. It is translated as CASSPPGTRSYISYNEQFF.

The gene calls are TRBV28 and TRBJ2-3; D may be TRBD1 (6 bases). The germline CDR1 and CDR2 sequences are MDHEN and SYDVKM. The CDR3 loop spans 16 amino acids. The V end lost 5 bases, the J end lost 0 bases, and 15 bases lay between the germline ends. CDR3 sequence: CASSGGETGSTDTQYF. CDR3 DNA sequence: TGTGCCAGCAGTGGGGGCGAGACGGGTAGCACAGATACGCAGTATTTT.